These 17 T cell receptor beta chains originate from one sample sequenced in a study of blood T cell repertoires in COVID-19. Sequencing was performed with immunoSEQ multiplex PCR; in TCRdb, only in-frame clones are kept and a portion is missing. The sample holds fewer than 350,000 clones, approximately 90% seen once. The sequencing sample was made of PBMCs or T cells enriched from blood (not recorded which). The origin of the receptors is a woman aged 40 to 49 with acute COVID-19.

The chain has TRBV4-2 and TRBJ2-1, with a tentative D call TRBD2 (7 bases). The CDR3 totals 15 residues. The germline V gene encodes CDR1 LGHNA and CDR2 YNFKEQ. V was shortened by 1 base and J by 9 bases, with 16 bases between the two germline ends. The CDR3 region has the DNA TGTGCCAGCAGCCAAGTAGGGGGGGAGGTGGGTGAGCAGTTCTTC. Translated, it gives CASSQVGGEVGEQFF.

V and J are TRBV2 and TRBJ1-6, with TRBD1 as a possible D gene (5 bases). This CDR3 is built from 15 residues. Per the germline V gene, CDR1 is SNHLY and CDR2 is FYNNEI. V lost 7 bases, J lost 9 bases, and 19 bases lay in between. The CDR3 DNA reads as TGTGCCAGCATATTTTGGCAGGGAGGAAGTTCACCCCTCCACTTT. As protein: CASIFWQGGSSPLHF. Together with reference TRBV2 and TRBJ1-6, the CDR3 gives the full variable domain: EPEVTQTPSHQVTQMGQEVILRCVPISNHLYFYWYRQILGQKVEFLVSFYNNEISEKSEIFDDQFSVERPDGSNFTLKIRSTKLEDSAMYFCASIFWQGGSSPLHFGNGTRLTVT.

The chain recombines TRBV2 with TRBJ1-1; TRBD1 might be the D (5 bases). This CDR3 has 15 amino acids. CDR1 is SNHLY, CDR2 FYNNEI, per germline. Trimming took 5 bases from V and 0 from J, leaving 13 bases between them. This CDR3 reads CASSSGLGLNTEAFF. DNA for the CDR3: TGTGCCAGCAGTTCGGGACTAGGTCTGAACACTGAAGCTTTCTTT.

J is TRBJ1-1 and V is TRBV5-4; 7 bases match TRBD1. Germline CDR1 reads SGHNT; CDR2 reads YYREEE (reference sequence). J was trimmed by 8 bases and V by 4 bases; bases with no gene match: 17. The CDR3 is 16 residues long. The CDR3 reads CASSPDRGGPIGEAFF. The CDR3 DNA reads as TGTGCCAGCAGCCCGGATCGAGGGGGCCCGATCGGCGAAGCTTTCTTT.

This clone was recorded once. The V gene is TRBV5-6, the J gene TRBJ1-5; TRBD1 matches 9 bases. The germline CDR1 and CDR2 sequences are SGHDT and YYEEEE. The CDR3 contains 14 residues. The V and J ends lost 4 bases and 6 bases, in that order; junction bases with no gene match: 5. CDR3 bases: TGTGCCAGCAGCCAGGGACAGGGTGGTCAGCCCCAGCATTTT. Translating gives CASSQGQGGQPQHF.

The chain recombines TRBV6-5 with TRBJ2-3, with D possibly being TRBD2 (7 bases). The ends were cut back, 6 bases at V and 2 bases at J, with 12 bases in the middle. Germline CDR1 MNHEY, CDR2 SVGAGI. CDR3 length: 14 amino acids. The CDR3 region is CASSRGGLTDTQYF. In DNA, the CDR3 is TGTGCCAGCAGCAGGGGAGGGCTCACAGATACGCAGTATTTT.

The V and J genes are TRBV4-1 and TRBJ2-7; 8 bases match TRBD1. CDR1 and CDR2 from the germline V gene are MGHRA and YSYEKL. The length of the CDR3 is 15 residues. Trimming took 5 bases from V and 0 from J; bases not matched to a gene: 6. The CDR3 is CASSSQQGDSYEQYF. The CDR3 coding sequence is TGCGCCAGCAGCTCCCAACAGGGGGACTCCTACGAGCAGTACTTC.

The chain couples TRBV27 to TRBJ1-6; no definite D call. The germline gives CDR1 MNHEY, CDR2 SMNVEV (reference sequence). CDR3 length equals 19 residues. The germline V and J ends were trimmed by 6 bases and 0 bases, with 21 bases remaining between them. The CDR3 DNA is TGTGCCAGCAGACGAGAACCGTTTCCTAAAAGCTCCTATAATTCACCCCTCCACTTT. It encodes CASRREPFPKSSYNSPLHF.

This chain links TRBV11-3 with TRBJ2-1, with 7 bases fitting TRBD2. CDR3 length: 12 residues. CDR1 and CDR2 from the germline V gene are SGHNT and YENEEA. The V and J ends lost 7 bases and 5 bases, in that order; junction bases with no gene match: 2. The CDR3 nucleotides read TGTGCCAGCATGGGGGGGGACAATGAGCAGTTCTTC. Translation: CASMGGDNEQFF.

Here the CDR3 reads CASSLAPQRDSRVNEQFF. CDR3 sequence (DNA): TGTGCCAGCAGCTTAGCGCCACAGCGGGATTCCCGGGTCAATGAGCAGTTCTTC. The genes are TRBV7-9 and TRBJ2-1; 7 bases map to TRBD2. CDR1 is SEHNR and CDR2 is FQNEAQ in the germline V gene (reference sequence). CDR3 length: 18 residues. V was pared by 0 bases and J by 6 bases, with 14 bases of the junction left unmatched.

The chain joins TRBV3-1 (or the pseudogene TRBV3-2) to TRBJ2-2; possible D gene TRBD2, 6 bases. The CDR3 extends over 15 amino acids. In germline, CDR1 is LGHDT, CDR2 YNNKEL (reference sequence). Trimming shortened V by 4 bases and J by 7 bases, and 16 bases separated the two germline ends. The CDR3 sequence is CASSLQGLPSGELFF. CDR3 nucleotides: TGTGCCAGCAGCCTTCAGGGACTCCCGAGCGGGGAGCTGTTTTTT.

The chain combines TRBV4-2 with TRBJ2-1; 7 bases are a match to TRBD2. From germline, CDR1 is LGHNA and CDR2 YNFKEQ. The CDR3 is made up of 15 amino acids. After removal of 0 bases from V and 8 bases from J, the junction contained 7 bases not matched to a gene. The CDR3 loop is CASSQEGGRNHEQFF. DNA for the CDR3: TGTGCCAGCAGCCAAGAGGGCGGGAGAAACCATGAGCAGTTCTTC.

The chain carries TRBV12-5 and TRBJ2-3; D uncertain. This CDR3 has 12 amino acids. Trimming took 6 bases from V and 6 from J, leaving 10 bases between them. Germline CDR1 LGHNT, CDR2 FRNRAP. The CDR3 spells CASGLPRDTQYF. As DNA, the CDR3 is TGTGCTAGTGGACTTCCGCGTGATACGCAGTATTTT.

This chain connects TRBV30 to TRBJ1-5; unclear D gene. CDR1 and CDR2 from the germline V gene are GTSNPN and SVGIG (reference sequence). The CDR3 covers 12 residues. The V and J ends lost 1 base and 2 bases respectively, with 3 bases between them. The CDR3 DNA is TGTGCCTGGAGTGGCGGCAATCAGCCCCAGCATTTT. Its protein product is CAWSGGNQPQHF.

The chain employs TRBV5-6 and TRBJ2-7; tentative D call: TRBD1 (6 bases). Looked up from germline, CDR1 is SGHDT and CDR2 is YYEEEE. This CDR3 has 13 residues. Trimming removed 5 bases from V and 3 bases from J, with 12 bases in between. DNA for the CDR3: TGTGCCAGCAGGTACCAGGGGAGCTACGAGCAGTACTTC. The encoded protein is CASRYQGSYEQYF.

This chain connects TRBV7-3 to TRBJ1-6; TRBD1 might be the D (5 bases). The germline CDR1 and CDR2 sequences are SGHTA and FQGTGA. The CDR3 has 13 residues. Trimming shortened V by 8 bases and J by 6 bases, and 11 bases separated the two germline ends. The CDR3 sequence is CASGQGSNSPLHF. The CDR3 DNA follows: TGTGCCAGCGGTCAGGGAAGTAATTCACCCCTCCACTTT.

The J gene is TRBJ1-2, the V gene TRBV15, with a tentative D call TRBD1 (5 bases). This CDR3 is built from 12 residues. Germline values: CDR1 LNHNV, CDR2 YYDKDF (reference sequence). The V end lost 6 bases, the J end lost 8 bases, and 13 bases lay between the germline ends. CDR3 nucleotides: TGTGCCACCAGACGGGACTTTGGAGGCTACACCTTC. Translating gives CATRRDFGGYTF.